This section outlines one TCR beta chain sequence together with its context. The assay was immunoSEQ multiplex PCR, and TCRdb's table has in-frame clones only and misses some. The data hold hundreds of thousands of clones, with 85% to 90% observed a single time. The source of the sample is a study of shared T cell receptors in the human thymus. Germline V gene lookup returns CDR1 WNHNN and CDR2 SYGVQD (reference sequence). The CDR3 is 14 residues long. The ends lost 3 bases at V and 4 bases at J; junction bases unmatched: 5. The same data also contributed to another study, on human thymus T cells. As that report states: The thymus tissue came from resections taken during corrective heart surgery. Within thymic and blood repertoires, V and J gene usage appeared to be biased. Overlap was high between thymic repertoires from unrelated individuals, as reported in related research.

Sequencing was performed on thymocytes. The receptor was isolated from a boy in the first two years of life with a congenital heart defect. The chain joins TRBV10-1 to TRBJ2-7; TRBD2 agrees at 8 bases. The CDR3 is CASSDWTSWYEQYF. As DNA, the CDR3 is TGCGCCAGCAGTGACTGGACTAGCTGGTACGAGCAGTACTTC.